Presented here are 24 T cell receptor beta chains from one specimen sequenced in a study of cytomegalovirus exposure and HLA in healthy donors. A multiplex PCR was run with 60 Vbeta primers and 13 Jbeta primers. Clones were read by immunoSEQ multiplex PCR, and TCRdb kept only the in-frame ones, dropping some. The table gives roughly 75,000 clones; the top ten clones make up under 0.9% of it. Source material: PBMCs. Receptor source: a boy aged 5-17 years in good health and CMV-seronegative.

V is TRBV14 and J is TRBJ2-7, with 7 bases fitting TRBD2. The CDR3 covers 14 residues. With V trimmed by 2 bases and J by 0 bases, 1 base remained unmatched. Germline V gene sequence: CDR1 SGHDN, CDR2 FVKESK. Written as DNA, the CDR3 is TGTGCCAGCAGCCAACTAGCGGTCTCCTACGAGCAGTACTTC. Translated, it gives CASSQLAVSYEQYF.

Here the CDR3 reads CSVGQVYGYTF. CDR3 nucleotide sequence: TGCAGCGTTGGACAAGTCTATGGCTACACCTTC. This rearrangement joins TRBV29-1 to TRBJ1-2; D remains unclear. The CDR3 totals 11 residues. CDR1 is SQVTM, CDR2 ANQGSEA, per germline. V lost 4 bases and J lost 4, with 7 bases in between. Combining the CDR3 with reference TRBV29-1 and TRBJ1-2 gives the whole variable domain SAVISQKPSRDICQRGTSLTIQCQVDSQVTMMFWYRQQPGQSLTLIATANQGSEATYESGFVIDKFPISRPNLTFSTLTVSNMSPEDSSIYLCSVGQVYGYTFGSGTRLTVV.

This chain uses TRBV9 with TRBJ2-1, with 9 bases matching TRBD2. The germline V gene encodes CDR1 SGDLS and CDR2 YYNGEE. This CDR3 is 14 amino acids long. The junction had 10 bases not matched to a gene; V was cut back by 1 base and J by 14 bases. In DNA form, the CDR3 reads TGTGCCAGCAGCGTAAGGGCTAGCGGGGACCGGGAGTTCTTC. This encodes CASSVRASGDREFF.

V is TRBV19 and J is TRBJ1-1; no clear D gene. Germline V gives CDR1 LNHDA, CDR2 SQIVND (reference sequence). V lost 6 bases and J lost 5, with 13 bases in between. This CDR3 is built from 13 residues. As DNA, the CDR3 is TGTGCCAGTAGCTCTAACCGAGGTACTGAAGCTTTCTTT. This codes for CASSSNRGTEAFF.

This chain uses TRBV4-1 with TRBJ2-6; D is uncertain. The length of the CDR3 is 15 residues. Trimming shortened V by 3 bases and J by 2 bases, and 8 bases separated the two germline ends. Germline assignment: CDR1 MGHRA and CDR2 YSYEKL. The CDR3 sequence: CASSHQKAGANVLTF. In DNA form, the CDR3 reads TGCGCCAGCAGCCACCAGAAAGCTGGGGCCAACGTCCTGACTTTC.

The chain has TRBV19 and TRBJ1-2, with D possibly being TRBD1 (6 bases). CDR1 and CDR2 (germline): LNHDA, SQIVND (reference sequence). This CDR3 has 16 amino acids. Trimming shortened V by 4 bases and J by 4 bases, and 19 bases separated the two germline ends. CDR3 nucleotide sequence: TGTGCCAGTAGTACCCGCAGAGCGGGGGGCGTCTATGGCTACACCTTC. Translated, it gives CASSTRRAGGVYGYTF.

The chain carries TRBV19 and TRBJ2-1, with unresolved D. V was cut by 10 bases and J by 5 bases, with 21 bases left in between. Germline CDR1 LNHDA, CDR2 SQIVND (reference sequence). The CDR3 is 15 amino acids. The CDR3 region has the DNA TGTGCCACCCAGCGTCTCGATAGTTACGACAATGAGCAGTTCTTC. Translated, it gives CATQRLDSYDNEQFF.

The rearrangement links TRBV6-1 to TRBJ2-7, with a tentative D call TRBD2 (5 bases). The CDR3 length is 15 residues. V was clipped by 4 bases and J by 5 bases, with 18 bases between them. Germline lookup yields CDR1 MNHNS and CDR2 SASEGT. The CDR3 DNA reads TGTGCCAGCAGTGGACTCCCGGGATCCTGGGACGAGCAGTACTTC. It codes for CASSGLPGSWDEQYF.

This chain links TRBV4-3 with TRBJ2-7; 7 bases agree with TRBD1. V was pared by 0 bases and J by 2 bases, with 4 bases of the junction left unmatched. The CDR3 extends over 15 amino acids. Per the germline V gene, CDR1 is LGHNA and CDR2 is YSLEER. For the CDR3, the DNA is TGCGCCAGCAGCCAAGACCGGGACAGCCCCTACGAGCAGTACTTC. Its translation is CASSQDRDSPYEQYF.

This chain uses TRBV9 with TRBJ1-4; weak D call: TRBD1 (5 bases). Germline CDR1 is SGDLS and CDR2 is YYNGEE. Trimming removed 4 bases from V and 7 bases from J, with 14 bases in between. The CDR3 length is 14 residues. The CDR3 region is CASSRDQGGEKLFF. The CDR3 bases are TGTGCCAGCAGCCGGGACCAGGGAGGTGAAAAACTGTTTTTT. Based on the CDR3 plus reference TRBV9 and TRBJ1-4, the full variable domain is DSGVTQTPKHLITATGQRVTLRCSPRSGDLSVYWYQQSLDQGLQFLIQYYNGEERAKGNILERFSAQQFPDLHSELNLSSLELGDSALYFCASSRDQGGEKLFFGSGTQLSVL.

The chain recombines TRBV30 with TRBJ1-4, with D uncertain. The CDR3 is 15 residues long. V was trimmed by 4 bases and J by 7 bases, leaving 19 bases between them. The germline V gene has CDR1 GTSNPN and CDR2 SVGIG (reference sequence). This CDR3 reads CAWKSGGNYGEKLFF. CDR3 nucleotides: TGTGCCTGGAAATCGGGAGGGAATTACGGTGAAAAACTGTTTTTT.

The chain carries TRBV4-1 and TRBJ1-5; possibly TRBD1 for D (5 bases). Germline V CDR1 and CDR2: MGHRA, YSYEKL. The CDR3 is made up of 15 amino acids. Trimming took off 1 base at V and 0 bases at J, with 7 bases between the two ends. The CDR3 protein is CASSQAGYSNQPQHF. CDR3 bases: TGCGCCAGCAGCCAAGCAGGGTATAGCAATCAGCCCCAGCATTTT.

The chain recombines TRBV13 with TRBJ2-7, with TRBD1 matching 9 bases. Per germline, CDR1 PRHDT and CDR2 FYEKMQ (reference sequence). J gave up 2 bases and V 5 bases, and 10 bases lay outside the gene matches. The CDR3 sequence is 16 residues long. The CDR3 nucleotides read TGTGCCAGCAGCCCCCAGGGGACAGGGCTAACCTACGAGCAGTACTTC. This gives the protein CASSPQGTGLTYEQYF.

The chain couples TRBV11-1 to TRBJ2-2; 7 bases agree with TRBD2. The germline V gene encodes CDR1 SGHAT and CDR2 FQDESV (reference sequence). V lost 5 bases to trimming and J lost 5 bases; unmatched junction nucleotides: 8. The length of the CDR3 is 15 residues. The CDR3 DNA follows: TGTGCCAGCAGCCCCACCGGCGGGGGTACCGGGGAGCTGTTTTTT. Encoded protein: CASSPTGGGTGELFF.

V and J are TRBV5-4 and TRBJ1-1; maybe TRBD1 (6 bases). Trimming took off 3 bases at V and 1 base at J, with 16 bases between the two ends. The CDR3 runs 16 residues. Germline-derived CDR1 and CDR2 are SGHNT and YYREEE (reference sequence). The CDR3 DNA is TGTGCCAGCAGCTCCTACCTTAGGGGGGGGAACACTGAAGCTTTCTTT. Amino acids: CASSSYLRGGNTEAFF.

This chain links TRBV5-4 with TRBJ2-7, with TRBD2 matching over 10 bases. V was clipped by 0 bases and J by 0 bases; unmatched bases: 12. This CDR3 is built from 19 residues. Germline V gene lookup returns CDR1 SGHNT and CDR2 YYREEE (reference sequence). CDR3 sequence: CASSLAGRLAGVASYEQYF. Here the CDR3 DNA reads TGTGCCAGCAGCTTGGCCGGGCGGCTAGCGGGGGTCGCCTCCTACGAGCAGTACTTC.

The CDR3 sequence: CASSRTGLDNQPQHF. Here the CDR3 DNA reads TGTGCCAGCAGTAGGACAGGGTTGGACAATCAGCCCCAGCATTTT. The chain has TRBV2 and TRBJ1-5, with 8 bases lining up with TRBD1. The CDR3 spans 15 residues. With 5 bases clipped from V and 3 bases from J, the junction kept 6 bases outside the gene matches. The V gene's germline CDR1 is SNHLY and CDR2 FYNNEI.

V is TRBV28 and J is TRBJ2-3; TRBD2 agrees at 11 bases. The CDR3 covers 19 residues. J lost 0 bases, V lost 3 bases, and 11 bases had no gene match. Germline V gene data show CDR1 as MDHEN and CDR2 as SYDVKM. CDR3 nucleotide sequence: TGTGCCAGCAGTTTTCTTCTACCTGGGACTAGCGGCAGCACAGATACGCAGTATTTT. It codes for CASSFLLPGTSGSTDTQYF.

The V call is TRBV29-1, the J call TRBJ2-3, with a weak D call TRBD1 (5 bases). The CDR3 is 13 amino acids. In germline, CDR1 is SQVTM, CDR2 ANQGSEA. V dropped 2 bases and J dropped 4 bases, with 10 bases sitting between them. The CDR3 sequence: CSVETGFSDTQYF. The DNA for the CDR3 is TGCAGCGTTGAAACAGGTTTCTCAGATACGCAGTATTTT.

V gene TRBV7-8 combines with J gene TRBJ2-7, with 7 nucleotides matching TRBD2. Germline V gene sequence: CDR1 SGHVS, CDR2 FQNEAQ. The CDR3 totals 15 residues. J was trimmed by 4 bases and V by 5 bases; bases with no gene match: 11. CDR3 amino acids: CASSRSGEGLYEQYF. The CDR3 coding sequence is TGTGCCAGCAGCCGGTCGGGGGAGGGCCTATACGAGCAGTACTTC.

The V gene is TRBV29-1, the J gene TRBJ1-1; possible D gene TRBD1, 6 bases. The V gene's germline CDR1 is SQVTM and CDR2 ANQGSEA. V was pared by 7 bases and J by 2 bases, with 20 bases between. The CDR3 runs to 15 residues. The CDR3 DNA reads as TGCAGCGACTGGAGACCTCAGGGGTCCAACACTGAAGCTTTCTTT. Protein product: CSDWRPQGSNTEAFF.

The chain is built from TRBV9 and TRBJ1-1; no definite D call. This CDR3 is built from 14 residues. Germline V gives CDR1 SGDLS, CDR2 YYNGEE. Trimming pared 4 bases from V and 1 base from J, leaving 11 bases between. The CDR3 coding sequence is TGTGCCAGCAGCCCCTACGCCAAGAACACTGAAGCTTTCTTT. It encodes CASSPYAKNTEAFF.

This rearrangement joins TRBV25-1 to TRBJ1-2, with D possibly TRBD1 on 5 matching bases. CDR3 length: 15 residues. Per germline, CDR1 MGHDK and CDR2 SYGVNS. V lost 8 bases to trimming and J lost 4 bases, with 20 bases between them. CDR3 sequence reads: CASHGPQGLSYGYTF. CDR3 DNA sequence: TGTGCCAGCCACGGGCCTCAGGGCCTCTCCTATGGCTACACCTTC.

This sequence joins TRBV9 and TRBJ1-2; no clear D gene. Trimming removed 4 bases from V and 0 bases from J, with 7 bases in between. The CDR3 contains 13 residues. CDR1 is SGDLS, CDR2 YYNGEE, per germline. As DNA, the CDR3 is TGTGCCAGCAGCCTAAGATCTAACTATGGCTACACCTTC. Amino acid sequence: CASSLRSNYGYTF.